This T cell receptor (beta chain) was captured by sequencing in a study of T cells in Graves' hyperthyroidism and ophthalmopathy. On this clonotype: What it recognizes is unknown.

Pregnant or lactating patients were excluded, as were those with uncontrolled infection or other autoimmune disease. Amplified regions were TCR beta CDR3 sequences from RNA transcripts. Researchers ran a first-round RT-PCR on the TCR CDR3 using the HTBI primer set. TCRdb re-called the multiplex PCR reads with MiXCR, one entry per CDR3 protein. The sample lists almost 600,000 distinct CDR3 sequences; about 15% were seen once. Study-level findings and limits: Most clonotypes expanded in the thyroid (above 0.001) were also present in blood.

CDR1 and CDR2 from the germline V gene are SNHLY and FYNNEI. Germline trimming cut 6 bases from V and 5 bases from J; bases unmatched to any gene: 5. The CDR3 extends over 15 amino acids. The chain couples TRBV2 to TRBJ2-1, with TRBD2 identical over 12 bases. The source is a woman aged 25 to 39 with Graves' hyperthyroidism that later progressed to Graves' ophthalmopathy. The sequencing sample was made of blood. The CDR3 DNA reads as TGTGCCAGCAGAGCGGGACTAGCGGGCGACAATGAGCAGTTCTTC. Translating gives CASRAGLAGDNEQFF.